Presented here are 8 T cell receptor beta chains from one specimen sequenced in a study of blood T cell repertoires in COVID-19. This table comes from immunoSEQ multiplex PCR, and its TCRdb copy is limited to in-frame clones, with some not included. The data contain 200,000 to 250,000 clones, about 79% of them singletons. Material for sequencing was PBMCs or T cells enriched from blood (not recorded which). These receptors were collected from a woman aged 55-69 years who had recovered from COVID-19.

The chain carries TRBV7-2 and TRBJ2-3, with 8 bases aligning to TRBD1. Germline V gene data show CDR1 as SGHTA and CDR2 as FQGNSA. This CDR3 has 15 amino acids. V lost 5 bases, J lost 2 bases, and 6 bases stayed unmatched. CDR3 DNA: TGTGCCAGCAGCCAGGGACAGGTATTCACAGATACGCAGTATTTT. It translates to CASSQGQVFTDTQYF.

The chain has TRBV4-3 and TRBJ2-5, with 11 nucleotides matching TRBD1. Trimming took 1 base from V and 3 from J; bases not matched to a gene: 10. Germline V CDR1 and CDR2: LGHNA, YSLEER. The CDR3 consists of 18 residues. The CDR3 region has the DNA TGCGCCAGCAGCCAAGGGGAGGCGGGACAGGGGGTTAAAGAGACCCAGTACTTC. Its translation is CASSQGEAGQGVKETQYF.

The chain carries TRBV5-4 and TRBJ2-7; 9 bases align to TRBD1. The CDR3 is 15 amino acids. Looked up from germline, CDR1 is SGHNT and CDR2 is YYREEE (reference sequence). V lost 4 bases to trimming and J lost 0 bases; unmatched junction nucleotides: 5. The CDR3 loop reads CASSSGTGFSYEQYF. CDR3 nucleotide sequence: TGTGCCAGCAGCAGTGGGACAGGGTTCTCCTACGAGCAGTACTTC.

V is TRBV19 and J is TRBJ1-5; no definite D call. Germline loops: CDR1 LNHDA, CDR2 SQIVND (reference sequence). The CDR3 is 14 amino acids. The V and J ends lost 4 bases and 7 bases respectively, with 14 bases between them. Here the CDR3 reads CASSNGGLGQPQHF. The CDR3 DNA reads as TGTGCCAGTAGTAATGGAGGGCTTGGGCAGCCCCAGCATTTT.

The chain carries TRBV15 and TRBJ1-2, with D unresolved. The germline V gene encodes CDR1 LNHNV and CDR2 YYDKDF (reference sequence). The germline V and J ends were trimmed by 0 bases and 8 bases, with 10 bases remaining between them. This CDR3 spans 13 amino acids. The CDR3 region is CATSRERSIGYTF. As DNA, the CDR3 is TGTGCCACCAGCAGAGAACGGAGTATAGGCTACACCTTC.

The CDR3 spells CASSSANTGELFF. CDR3 sequence (DNA): TGTGCCAGCAGCTCAGCGAACACCGGGGAGCTGTTTTTT. V is TRBV7-3 and J is TRBJ2-2, with D uncertain. This CDR3 region has 13 residues. Looked up from germline, CDR1 is SGHTA and CDR2 is FQGTGA. V was trimmed by 4 bases and J by 0 bases, leaving 3 bases between them.

CDR3 in amino acids: CASSIMSGSNYGYTF. The CDR3 bases are TGTGCCAGTAGTATTATGTCGGGATCTAACTATGGCTACACCTTC. This chain connects TRBV19 to TRBJ1-2; D gene unclear. CDR3 length equals 15 residues. Per germline, CDR1 LNHDA and CDR2 SQIVND (reference sequence). Trimming stripped 3 bases from V and 0 bases from J, with 11 bases between.

The sample holds one count of this clone. The chain links TRBV12-5 to TRBJ1-5; 7 nucleotides align to TRBD1. The ends lost 1 base at V and 2 bases at J; junction bases unmatched: 5. Germline CDR1 reads LGHNT; CDR2 reads FRNRAP. The CDR3 extends over 16 amino acids. CDR3 nucleotide sequence: TGTGCTAGTGGTTTGGCGCGACAGGGTGGCAATCAGCCCCAGCATTTT. This gives the protein CASGLARQGGNQPQHF.